The TCR beta chain under discussion was sequenced for a study of OX40 agonist ivuxolimab in advanced cancers. Study information: Earlier anti-PD-1, anti-PD-L1 or anti-CTLA-4 therapy was permitted; 35% to 50% had received some. Three individuals attained partial responses, comprising one hepatocellular carcinoma case and two cutaneous melanoma cases. Study-wide points: The authors also found low normalized T-cell clonal expansion in some nonresponders.

Trimming took off 0 bases at V and 4 bases at J, with 4 bases between the two ends. The germline V gene encodes CDR1 LGHNA and CDR2 YSLEER. The CDR3 contains 13 residues. Blood sampling was done at baseline, cycle 4 day 1, and cycle 7 day 1. Turning to this clone: The antigen is not known.

Clones were read by immunoSEQ multiplex PCR, and TCRdb kept only the in-frame ones, dropping some. The sample consists of fewer than 55,000 clones, approximately 80% of them appearing once. The material sequenced was CD4+ or CD8+ T cells sorted from blood, taken in a trial of the OX40 agonist ivuxolimab. The sequence came from an adult with an advanced solid tumor such as melanoma, head and neck, liver or kidney cancer. The chain couples TRBV4-3 to TRBJ2-1; D is unclear. The CDR3 region is CASSQDLYNEQFF. In DNA form, the CDR3 reads TGCGCCAGCAGCCAAGATTTGTACAATGAGCAGTTCTTC.